These T cell receptor beta chains were read from a single sample in a study of shared clonotypes between healthy human individuals. Measured with immunoSEQ multiplex PCR; TCRdb has only the in-frame clones, and not every one. Here the sample spans roughly 680,000 clones, around 70% being singletons. Material for sequencing was memory CD4+ T cells sorted from blood. The receptors shown here come from a woman aged 25 to 39 in good health. Each CDR3 is given with its conserved first and last residue. The order of the fields is V gene, J gene, CDR3 length, clone size, D gene, CDR3 DNA, CDR3 protein. A D gene is named only where the DNA matches it firmly. Rows give clone size only sometimes, using once, few, many, or a class for an expanded clone.

v_call: TRBV2; j_call: TRBJ1-2; cdr3_length: 13; clone_size: -; d_call: TRBD1; cdr3_nt: TGTGCCAGCAGCCTAGGACAGGGTAGTGGCTACACCTTC; cdr3_aa: CASSLGQGSGYTF
v_call: TRBV10-2; j_call: TRBJ1-2; cdr3_length: 14; clone_size: -; d_call: -; cdr3_nt: TGCGCCAGCAGTGAGAGTGGGGGAGGCTATGGCTACACCTTC; cdr3_aa: CASSESGGGYGYTF
v_call: TRBV11-2; j_call: TRBJ1-2; cdr3_length: 12; clone_size: -; d_call: -; cdr3_nt: TGTGCCAGCAGCCGAAACGCGGGGGGCTACACCTTC; cdr3_aa: CASSRNAGGYTF
v_call: TRBV4-1; j_call: TRBJ1-2; cdr3_length: 16; clone_size: -; d_call: -; cdr3_nt: TGCGCCAGCAGCCAAGATCTCGGGGGGCGCGTCTATGGCTACACCTTC; cdr3_aa: CASSQDLGGRVYGYTF
v_call: TRBV2; j_call: TRBJ1-4; cdr3_length: 14; clone_size: -; d_call: -; cdr3_nt: TGTGCCAGCAAACAACATGCAACTAATGAAAAACTGTTTTTT; cdr3_aa: CASKQHATNEKLFF
v_call: TRBV14; j_call: TRBJ2-7; cdr3_length: 13; clone_size: -; d_call: -; cdr3_nt: TGTGCCAGCAGCCATGGGAACTCCTACGAGCAGTACTTC; cdr3_aa: CASSHGNSYEQYF
v_call: TRBV29-1; j_call: TRBJ2-6; cdr3_length: 13; clone_size: -; d_call: -; cdr3_nt: TGCAGCGTTGCGAGCTCTGGGGCCAACGTCCTGACTTTC; cdr3_aa: CSVASSGANVLTF
v_call: TRBV5-1; j_call: TRBJ2-5; cdr3_length: 15; clone_size: -; d_call: -; cdr3_nt: TGCGCCAGCAGCCATATAGCTCGAGGAGGGGAGACCCAGTACTTC; cdr3_aa: CASSHIARGGETQYF
v_call: TRBV6-4; j_call: TRBJ1-1; cdr3_length: 14; clone_size: -; d_call: TRBD1; cdr3_nt: TGTGCCAGCAGCCTCACAGGGGGGGACACTGAAGCTTTCTTT; cdr3_aa: CASSLTGGDTEAFF
v_call: TRBV23-1; j_call: TRBJ2-7; cdr3_length: 15; clone_size: -; d_call: TRBD2; cdr3_nt: TGCGCCAGCAGTCACAGAGGGACTAAGGCCTACGAGCAGTACTTC; cdr3_aa: CASSHRGTKAYEQYF
v_call: TRBV19; j_call: TRBJ2-1; cdr3_length: 17; clone_size: -; d_call: -; cdr3_nt: TGTGCCAGTAGTACTACAGGGATTAGCGGGTCCTACAATGAGCAGTTCTTC; cdr3_aa: CASSTTGISGSYNEQFF
v_call: TRBV18; j_call: TRBJ2-3; cdr3_length: 12; clone_size: -; d_call: TRBD1; cdr3_nt: TGTGCCAGCTCGAACGGACAGGGAAGCCCGTATTTT; cdr3_aa: CASSNGQGSPYF
v_call: TRBV11-3; j_call: TRBJ2-1; cdr3_length: 16; clone_size: many; d_call: TRBD2; cdr3_nt: TGTGCCAGCAGCGTTGCGGGAGGGGGGTCCTACAATGAGCAGTTCTTC; cdr3_aa: CASSVAGGGSYNEQFF
v_call: TRBV19; j_call: TRBJ1-6; cdr3_length: 13; clone_size: -; d_call: -; cdr3_nt: TGTGCCAGTAGTCTGAAGATTAATTCACCCCTCCACTTT; cdr3_aa: CASSLKINSPLHF
v_call: TRBV5-1; j_call: TRBJ1-2; cdr3_length: 15; clone_size: -; d_call: -; cdr3_nt: TGCGCCAGCAGCTTGTCAAGGCCTAATAACTATGGCTACACCTTC; cdr3_aa: CASSLSRPNNYGYTF
v_call: TRBV18; j_call: TRBJ1-2; cdr3_length: 15; clone_size: -; d_call: -; cdr3_nt: TGTGCCAGCTCACCAGGGGGCAGTTTAGACTATGGCTACACCTTC; cdr3_aa: CASSPGGSLDYGYTF
v_call: TRBV2; j_call: TRBJ1-2; cdr3_length: 11; clone_size: -; d_call: -; cdr3_nt: TGTGCCAGCAGTGAAAACCATGGCTACACCTTC; cdr3_aa: CASSENHGYTF
v_call: TRBV5-1; j_call: TRBJ2-5; cdr3_length: 13; clone_size: -; d_call: TRBD1; cdr3_nt: TGCGCCAGCAGCATCGGGACAGAAGAGACCCAGTACTTC; cdr3_aa: CASSIGTEETQYF
v_call: TRBV6-4; j_call: TRBJ2-2; cdr3_length: 13; clone_size: -; d_call: -; cdr3_nt: TGTGCCAGCAGTGGACAGAACACCGGGGAGCTGTTTTTT; cdr3_aa: CASSGQNTGELFF
v_call: TRBV12-5; j_call: TRBJ2-1; cdr3_length: 13; clone_size: -; d_call: TRBD2; cdr3_nt: TGTGCTAGTGCCGGGAGGGAGGAAAATGAGCAGTTCTTC; cdr3_aa: CASAGREENEQFF
v_call: TRBV7-2; j_call: TRBJ2-7; cdr3_length: 14; clone_size: -; d_call: TRBD2; cdr3_nt: TGTGCCAGCAGCCTCGGGACTAGACCCTACGAGCAGTACTTC; cdr3_aa: CASSLGTRPYEQYF
v_call: TRBV5-1; j_call: TRBJ2-7; cdr3_length: 13; clone_size: -; d_call: TRBD2; cdr3_nt: TGCGCCAGCGCGACTAGCGGGACCTACGAGCAGTACTTC; cdr3_aa: CASATSGTYEQYF
v_call: TRBV18; j_call: TRBJ2-5; cdr3_length: 14; clone_size: -; d_call: TRBD1; cdr3_nt: TGTGCCAGCTCACCAGGGACAGGGAAAGAGACCCAGTACTTC; cdr3_aa: CASSPGTGKETQYF
v_call: TRBV18; j_call: TRBJ1-5; cdr3_length: 14; clone_size: -; d_call: -; cdr3_nt: TGTGCCAGCTCCCCCACACAGGATAATCAGCCCCAGCATTTT; cdr3_aa: CASSPTQDNQPQHF
v_call: TRBV18; j_call: TRBJ1-4; cdr3_length: 15; clone_size: -; d_call: -; cdr3_nt: TGTGCCAGCTCATTTTCTTTTGCAACTAATGAAAAACTGTTTTTT; cdr3_aa: CASSFSFATNEKLFF
v_call: TRBV7-9; j_call: TRBJ1-1; cdr3_length: 13; clone_size: -; d_call: -; cdr3_nt: TGTGCCAGCAGCCTGGAAGTGAACACTGAAGCTTTCTTT; cdr3_aa: CASSLEVNTEAFF
v_call: TRBV7-8; j_call: TRBJ1-1; cdr3_length: 14; clone_size: -; d_call: -; cdr3_nt: TGTGCCAGCAGCTTTTCACGAGGTGGCACTGAAGCTTTCTTT; cdr3_aa: CASSFSRGGTEAFF
v_call: TRBV6-4; j_call: TRBJ1-5; cdr3_length: 13; clone_size: -; d_call: -; cdr3_nt: TGTGCCAGCAGTGTTCGGGAAAATCAGCCCCAGCATTTT; cdr3_aa: CASSVRENQPQHF
v_call: TRBV5-1; j_call: TRBJ1-4; cdr3_length: 12; clone_size: -; d_call: -; cdr3_nt: TGCGCCAGCAGCTTGCGAGTTGGGGAACTGTTTTTT; cdr3_aa: CASSLRVGELFF
v_call: TRBV30; j_call: TRBJ2-7; cdr3_length: 12; clone_size: -; d_call: TRBD2; cdr3_nt: TGTGCCTGGACGGAGACTAGCGACCCCCAGTACTTC; cdr3_aa: CAWTETSDPQYF
v_call: TRBV19; j_call: TRBJ2-7; cdr3_length: 13; clone_size: -; d_call: TRBD2; cdr3_nt: TGTGCCAGTAGTAAGCGGGAGTTCGACGAGCAGTACTTC; cdr3_aa: CASSKREFDEQYF
v_call: TRBV27; j_call: TRBJ2-5; cdr3_length: 17; clone_size: -; d_call: TRBD1; cdr3_nt: TGTGCCAGCAGTCGACTTGGTGCCGGGACAGGGGAGGAGACCCAGTACTTC; cdr3_aa: CASSRLGAGTGEETQYF
v_call: TRBV12-5; j_call: TRBJ1-5; cdr3_length: 12; clone_size: -; d_call: -; cdr3_nt: TGTGCTAGTGGTTCCCTCGAACAGCCCCAGCATTTT; cdr3_aa: CASGSLEQPQHF
v_call: TRBV9; j_call: TRBJ2-1; cdr3_length: 18; clone_size: -; d_call: TRBD2; cdr3_nt: TGTGCCAGCAGCCAAGGGACTAGCGGGAGGGCCCCCCGCCATGAGCAGTTCTTC; cdr3_aa: CASSQGTSGRAPRHEQFF
v_call: TRBV21-1; j_call: TRBJ2-7; cdr3_length: 18; clone_size: -; d_call: -; cdr3_nt: TGTGCCAGCAGCAAAGGTGGTCGGGGTGGTCCCCCTCCCTACGAGCAGTACTTC; cdr3_aa: CASSKGGRGGPPPYEQYF
v_call: TRBV30; j_call: TRBJ1-3; cdr3_length: 13; clone_size: -; d_call: -; cdr3_nt: TGTGCCTGGAGTGTATTTCGGGGAAACACCATATATTTT; cdr3_aa: CAWSVFRGNTIYF
v_call: TRBV5-1; j_call: TRBJ2-3; cdr3_length: 15; clone_size: few; d_call: TRBD2; cdr3_nt: TGCGCCAGCAGCCGGGCTAGCGGGACGGGGGATACGCAGTATTTT; cdr3_aa: CASSRASGTGDTQYF
v_call: TRBV28; j_call: TRBJ1-2; cdr3_length: 15; clone_size: -; d_call: -; cdr3_nt: TGTGCCAGCAGTTATGCCTGGGGAGGGGGCTATGGCTACACCTTC; cdr3_aa: CASSYAWGGGYGYTF
v_call: TRBV28; j_call: TRBJ2-7; cdr3_length: 12; clone_size: -; d_call: TRBD1; cdr3_nt: TGTGCCAGCAGCACAGGGGAAAACGAGCAGTACTTC; cdr3_aa: CASSTGENEQYF
v_call: TRBV6-5; j_call: TRBJ2-7; cdr3_length: 15; clone_size: -; d_call: -; cdr3_nt: TGTGCCAGCAGCCCCCCGGAGAGGGGGTTAAACGAGCAGTACTTC; cdr3_aa: CASSPPERGLNEQYF
v_call: TRBV15; j_call: TRBJ2-7; cdr3_length: 14; clone_size: few; d_call: TRBD1; cdr3_nt: TGTGCCACCAGCACAGGACAGGGGACCGGCGAGCAGTACTTC; cdr3_aa: CATSTGQGTGEQYF
v_call: TRBV6-7; j_call: TRBJ2-7; cdr3_length: 16; clone_size: many; d_call: TRBD2; cdr3_nt: TGTGCCAGCAGTTACCCTGGACTAGCGGGTACCTACGAGCAGTACTTC; cdr3_aa: CASSYPGLAGTYEQYF
v_call: TRBV28; j_call: TRBJ1-4; cdr3_length: 15; clone_size: -; d_call: -; cdr3_nt: TGTGCCAGCAAGGGAGGGGACACTGGTAATGAAAAACTGTTTTTT; cdr3_aa: CASKGGDTGNEKLFF
v_call: TRBV19; j_call: TRBJ2-2; cdr3_length: 14; clone_size: -; d_call: TRBD1; cdr3_nt: TGTGCCAGTGTCGACAGGGGGCTTGTCGGGGAGCTGTTTTTT; cdr3_aa: CASVDRGLVGELFF
v_call: TRBV7-2; j_call: TRBJ2-3; cdr3_length: 14; clone_size: -; d_call: -; cdr3_nt: TGTGCCAGCAGCTTGACTAGAACAACAGATACGCAGTATTTT; cdr3_aa: CASSLTRTTDTQYF
v_call: TRBV11-2; j_call: TRBJ2-2; cdr3_length: 16; clone_size: -; d_call: -; cdr3_nt: TGTGCCAGCAGCCGCCGGAGGGGGGAGGAGGCCGGGGAGCTGTTTTTT; cdr3_aa: CASSRRRGEEAGELFF
v_call: TRBV28; j_call: TRBJ2-7; cdr3_length: 14; clone_size: -; d_call: TRBD2; cdr3_nt: TGTGCCAGCAGTTCTAGCGGGAGCTCCTACGAGCAGTACTTC; cdr3_aa: CASSSSGSSYEQYF
v_call: TRBV19; j_call: TRBJ2-7; cdr3_length: 18; clone_size: -; d_call: TRBD1; cdr3_nt: TGTGCCAGTAGTCAGACAGGGGGTTACGAAACTCAATCCTACGAGCAGTACTTC; cdr3_aa: CASSQTGGYETQSYEQYF
v_call: TRBV6-5; j_call: TRBJ2-1; cdr3_length: 13; clone_size: -; d_call: TRBD2; cdr3_nt: TGTGCCAGCACCCAGGGACTAGCGTCTGAGCAGTTCTTC; cdr3_aa: CASTQGLASEQFF
v_call: TRBV7-2; j_call: TRBJ1-6; cdr3_length: 15; clone_size: -; d_call: -; cdr3_nt: TGTGCCAGCAGCTTAGAGGAGATTCATAATTCACCCCTCCACTTT; cdr3_aa: CASSLEEIHNSPLHF
v_call: TRBV4-1; j_call: TRBJ2-2; cdr3_length: 17; clone_size: -; d_call: TRBD2; cdr3_nt: TGCGCCAGCAGCCCGATGGGACTAGCGGGAGGCGCGGGGGAGCTGTTTTTT; cdr3_aa: CASSPMGLAGGAGELFF
v_call: TRBV11-2; j_call: TRBJ2-3; cdr3_length: 16; clone_size: -; d_call: TRBD1; cdr3_nt: TGTGCCAGCAGCCCGATCGGGACAGGGAAGACAGATACGCAGTATTTT; cdr3_aa: CASSPIGTGKTDTQYF
v_call: TRBV6-1; j_call: TRBJ1-1; cdr3_length: 14; clone_size: -; d_call: -; cdr3_nt: TGTGCCAGCAACGGACGGCCGTTAGGGACTGAAGCTTTCTTT; cdr3_aa: CASNGRPLGTEAFF
v_call: TRBV11-3; j_call: TRBJ1-5; cdr3_length: 13; clone_size: -; d_call: -; cdr3_nt: TGTGCCAGCAGCTCCTACCCGAATCAGCCCCAGCATTTT; cdr3_aa: CASSSYPNQPQHF
v_call: TRBV4-1; j_call: TRBJ2-4; cdr3_length: 18; clone_size: -; d_call: -; cdr3_nt: TGCGCCAGCAGCCCAAGGCCTGGGCGAAGGGACGGGGAAAACATTCAGTACTTC; cdr3_aa: CASSPRPGRRDGENIQYF